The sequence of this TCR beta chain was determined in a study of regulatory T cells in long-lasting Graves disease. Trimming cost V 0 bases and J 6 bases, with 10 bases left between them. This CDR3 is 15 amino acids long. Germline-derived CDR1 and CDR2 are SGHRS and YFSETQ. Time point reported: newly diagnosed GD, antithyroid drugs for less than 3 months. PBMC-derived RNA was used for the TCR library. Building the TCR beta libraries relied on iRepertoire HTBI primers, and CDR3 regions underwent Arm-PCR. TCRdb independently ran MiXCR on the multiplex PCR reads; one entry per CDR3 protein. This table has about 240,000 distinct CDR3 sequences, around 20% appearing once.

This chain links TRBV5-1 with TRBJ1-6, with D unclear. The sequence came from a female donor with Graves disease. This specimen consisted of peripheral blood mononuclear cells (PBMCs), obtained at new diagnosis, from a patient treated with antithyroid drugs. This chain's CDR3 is CASSLAETFNSPLHF. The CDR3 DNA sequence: TGCGCCAGCAGCTTGGCCGAGACCTTTAATTCACCCCTCCACTTT. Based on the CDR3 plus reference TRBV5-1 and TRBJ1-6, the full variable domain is KAGVTQTPRYLIKTRGQQVTLSCSPISGHRSVSWYQQTPGQGLQFLFEYFSETQRNKGNFPGRFSGRQFSNSRSEMNVSTLELGDSALYLCASSLAETFNSPLHFGNGTRLTVT.